The 28 T cell receptor beta chains presented below share a single source sample, sequenced in a study of vaccination and CD4 T cells after COVID-19. Cultured CD4+ T cell DNA was sequenced using the Oncomine TCR Beta short-read assay. TCRdb independently ran MiXCR on the PCR reads; one entry per CDR3 protein. The sample lists about 14,000 distinct CDR3 sequences, about 53% occurring once. Indicated treatment: approximately 9-day PBMC culture with coronavirus spike peptide pools or control peptides (ViraFEST assay). No antigen is known for these receptors. The sample in question was CD4+ T cells from blood, cultured in vitro, obtained before SARS-CoV-2 vaccination. The receptors here all came from a human donor who had recovered from COVID-19.

The chain combines TRBV6-2 or TRBV6-3 with TRBJ1-2; D not resolved. Germline V gene lookup returns CDR1 MNHEY and CDR2 SVGEGT. The CDR3 sequence is 14 residues long. V was clipped by 6 bases and J by 4 bases, with 15 bases between them. The chain's CDR3 is CASRPGGVLYGYTF. The CDR3 DNA reads as TGTGCCAGCAGGCCCGGAGGAGTCCTCTATGGCTACACCTTC.

The V and J genes are TRBV7-9 and TRBJ1-1; D gene unclear. This CDR3 contains 13 residues. The V end was cut by 4 bases, the J end by 0 bases, with 6 bases between. CDR1 is SEHNR and CDR2 is FQNEAQ in the germline V gene (reference sequence). The CDR3 here is CASSYRLNTEAFF. In DNA form, the CDR3 reads TGTGCCAGCAGCTACAGACTGAACACTGAAGCTTTCTTT.

The gene calls are TRBV30 and TRBJ1-1, with a weak D call TRBD1 (6 bases). Germline CDR1 is GTSNPN and CDR2 is SVGIG (reference sequence). This CDR3 is built from 14 residues. V was shortened by 4 bases and J by 4 bases, with 16 bases between the two germline ends. The CDR3 bases are TGTGCCTGGAACAAACAGGGTCGAAGCACTGAAGCTTTCTTT. Its protein is CAWNKQGRSTEAFF.

DNA for the CDR3: TGTGCCAGCAGAGAGGCGGGCTCCTATAATTCACCCCTCCACTTT. It codes for CASREAGSYNSPLHF. The chain joins TRBV2 to TRBJ1-6; the D is unclear. V was trimmed by 6 bases and J by 0 bases, leaving 9 bases between them. There are 15 residues in the CDR3. CDR1 and CDR2 from the germline V gene are SNHLY and FYNNEI.

The rearrangement joins TRBV19 to TRBJ2-3, with a tentative D call TRBD1 (6 bases). V was trimmed by 4 bases and J by 5 bases, leaving 13 bases between them. The CDR3 has 14 residues. Germline loops: CDR1 LNHDA, CDR2 SQIVND (reference sequence). This CDR3 is CASSNGQLKDTQYF. CDR3 nucleotides: TGTGCCAGTAGTAATGGACAGTTGAAAGATACGCAGTATTTT. Variable domain in full (rest from reference TRBV19 and TRBJ2-3): DGGITQSPKYLFRKEGQNVTLSCEQNLNHDAMYWYRQDPGQGLRLIYYSQIVNDFQKGDIAEGYSVSREKKESFPLTVTSAQKNPTAFYLCASSNGQLKDTQYFGPGTRLTVL.

The chain uses TRBV6-8 and TRBJ1-5; TRBD1 is a possible D gene (5 bases). V was cut by 6 bases and J by 9 bases, with 21 bases left in between. Per germline, CDR1 MNHGY and CDR2 SAAAGT. This CDR3 has 15 residues. DNA for the CDR3: TGTGCCAGCAGCCCAGGGACCGCCCTCCAAAGGCCCCAGCATTTT. Protein sequence: CASSPGTALQRPQHF.

This chain links TRBV6-2 or TRBV6-3 with TRBJ2-5; 7 nucleotides match TRBD2. Germline CDR1 is MNHEY and CDR2 is SVGEGT. Trimming at V came to 0 bases and at J to 5 bases, leaving 6 bases not matched to a gene. This CDR3 spans 15 amino acids. The CDR3 bases are TGTGCCAGCAGTTACTCTTCAGGGAGGGTGGAGACCCAGTACTTC. This gives the protein CASSYSSGRVETQYF.

V usage is TRBV7-6 and J usage is TRBJ2-3; TRBD2 agrees at 7 bases. Germline trimming cut 7 bases from V and 2 bases from J; bases unmatched to any gene: 12. Germline CDR1 and CDR2: SGHVS and FNYEAQ. This CDR3 contains 16 residues. CDR3 sequence: CASTAGWGGSTDTQYF. The CDR3, as DNA: TGTGCCAGCACCGCCGGGTGGGGGGGGTCCACAGATACGCAGTATTTT.

This rearrangement joins TRBV11-3 to TRBJ1-1; TRBD1 might be the D (5 bases). CDR3 length equals 13 residues. V lost 4 bases, J lost 4 bases, and 10 bases lay in between. Germline V gene lookup returns CDR1 SGHNT and CDR2 YENEEA. The chain's CDR3 is CASSSDQGTEAFF. The CDR3 nucleotides are TGTGCCAGCAGCTCAGACCAGGGCACTGAAGCTTTCTTT.

This clonotype occurred once. The chain is built from TRBV7-2 and TRBJ1-5; TRBD1 is a possible D gene (5 bases). Per the germline V gene, CDR1 is SGHTA and CDR2 is FQGNSA. V was pared by 5 bases and J by 6 bases, with 23 bases between. The CDR3 extends over 17 amino acids. CDR3 residues: CASSLLDMGPGGQPQHF. CDR3 nucleotide sequence: TGTGCCAGCAGCCTACTTGATATGGGGCCCGGCGGTCAGCCCCAGCATTTT.

The sample holds a few counts of this clonotype. The chain uses TRBV24-1 and TRBJ2-2, with TRBD2 matching over 8 bases. Germline values: CDR1 KGHDR, CDR2 SFDVKD. With 8 bases clipped from V and 1 base from J, the junction kept 8 bases outside the gene matches. The CDR3 runs 16 residues. The CDR3 reads CATTTTREGNTGELFF. For the CDR3, the DNA is TGTGCCACCACCACGACTCGGGAGGGGAACACCGGGGAGCTGTTTTTT.

The gene calls are TRBV2 and TRBJ2-1, with D possibly TRBD1 on 6 matching bases. From germline, CDR1 is SNHLY and CDR2 FYNNEI. V gave up 4 bases and J gave up 5 bases, with 12 bases separating them. This CDR3 has 14 amino acids. CDR3 region: CASSAHRANNEQFF. CDR3 coding DNA: TGTGCCAGCAGTGCTCACAGGGCTAACAATGAGCAGTTCTTC.

V usage is TRBV7-3 and J usage is TRBJ2-3; D might be TRBD2 (7 bases). This CDR3 has 15 residues. Per germline, CDR1 SGHTA and CDR2 FQGTGA. V lost 6 bases, J lost 2 bases, and 15 bases lay in between. CDR3 coding DNA: TGTGCCAGCAGTTCTGGGGGGGCGAACACAGATACGCAGTATTTT. Its protein product is CASSSGGANTDTQYF.

In the case of this clonotype: Compared with germline, one end of the junction differs, possibly owing to a read error. V is TRBV6-1 and J is TRBJ2-7; D remains ambiguous. This CDR3 contains 14 residues. The germline CDR1 and CDR2 sequences are MNHNS and SASEGT. This CDR3 reads CVSTAGPVSYEQYF. CDR3 DNA: TGTGTCAGCACGGCCGGGCCCGTCTCCTACGAGCAGTACTTC.

This chain links TRBV19 with TRBJ1-1; TRBD1 agrees at 9 bases. Germline V gene lookup returns CDR1 LNHDA and CDR2 SQIVND (reference sequence). This CDR3 comprises 16 residues. Trimming cost V 4 bases and J 4 bases; bases outside gene matches: 10. CDR3 bases: TGTGCCAGTAGTAAACCGGGACAGGGTTTGGGCACTGAAGCTTTCTTT. This encodes CASSKPGQGLGTEAFF.

The rearrangement joins TRBV7-3 to TRBJ2-3; 9 nucleotides align to TRBD2. The CDR3 runs to 14 residues. Germline trimming cut 5 bases from V and 4 bases from J; bases unmatched to any gene: 4. Looked up from germline, CDR1 is SGHTA and CDR2 is FQGTGA. CDR3: CASSGSGSPDTQYF. The CDR3 coding sequence is TGTGCCAGCAGCGGTAGCGGGAGTCCAGATACGCAGTATTTT.

Judged by abundance, this clonotype is medium-sized (0.01 to 0.1%). This chain joins TRBV6-9 and TRBJ2-6; 9 nucleotides agree with TRBD1. The CDR3 spans 18 residues. Unmatched junction bases numbered 7, after V lost 2 bases and J lost 2 bases. Looked up from germline, CDR1 is MNHGY and CDR2 is SVAAGI. The CDR3 DNA follows: TGTGCCAGCAGTTATCCGGGACAGGGTGCGCCTGGGGCCAACGTCCTGACTTTC. It is translated as CASSYPGQGAPGANVLTF.

The DNA for the CDR3 is TGCAGTGCTAATTTAGACTCCGCGGAGGGCTACACCTTC. The encoded protein is CSANLDSAEGYTF. The V and J genes are TRBV20-1 and TRBJ1-2, with D hard to call. Trimming removed 4 bases at V and 8 bases at J, with 17 bases between. This CDR3 spans 13 amino acids. CDR1 is DFQATT, CDR2 SNEGSKA, per germline (reference sequence).

The chain joins TRBV11-2 to TRBJ1-1, with 10 nucleotides matching TRBD1. This CDR3 region has 16 residues. V dropped 1 base and J dropped 1; count of bases not matched to a gene: 3. Germline assignment: CDR1 SGHAT and CDR2 FQNNGV. Written as DNA, the CDR3 is TGTGCCAGCAGCTTAGGACAGGGGGCAGCGAACACTGAAGCTTTCTTT. This codes for CASSLGQGAANTEAFF. The full variable domain, with the rest looked up from reference TRBV11-2 and TRBJ1-1, is EAGVAQSPRYKIIEKRQSVAFWCNPISGHATLYWYQQILGQGPKLLIQFQNNGVVDDSQLPKDRFSAERLKGVDSTLKIQPAKLEDSAVYLCASSLGQGAANTEAFFGQGTRLTVV.

The V gene is TRBV6-2 or TRBV6-3, the J gene TRBJ1-2, with D unclear. Trimming left V 2 bases short and J 2 bases short, with 6 bases between. The length of the CDR3 is 13 residues. Per germline, CDR1 MNHEY and CDR2 SVGEGT. This CDR3 is CASSYEGNYGYTF. The CDR3 DNA is TGTGCCAGCAGTTACGAGGGAAACTATGGCTACACCTTC.

The CDR3 coding sequence is TGTGCCAGCAGCTCCGACAGGGCATGGGGGGAGACCCAGTACTTC. Translated, it gives CASSSDRAWGETQYF. The gene calls are TRBV7-2 and TRBJ2-5, with TRBD1 matching 7 bases. The CDR3 contains 15 residues. The germline gives CDR1 SGHTA, CDR2 FQGNSA. The V gene end was trimmed by 4 bases and the J gene end by 5 bases; junction bases not matched to a gene: 10. The variable domain in full, with the rest retrieved from reference TRBV7-2 and TRBJ2-5, is GAGVSQSPSNKVTEKGKDVELRCDPISGHTALYWYRQSLGQGLEFLIYFQGNSAPDKSGLPSDRFSAERTGGSVSTLTIQRTQQEDSAVYLCASSSDRAWGETQYFGPGTRLLVL.

This clonotype showed up just once. The chain uses TRBV20-1 and TRBJ2-2, with D hard to call. Trimming pared 1 base from V and 1 base from J, leaving 7 bases between. CDR3 length equals 14 residues. Germline V gene data show CDR1 as DFQATT and CDR2 as SNEGSKA (reference sequence). CDR3 in DNA: TGCAGTGCTAGAGTCCCAGGGAACACCGGGGAGCTGTTTTTT. It specifies CSARVPGNTGELFF.

This clonotype is a singleton in its sample. The rearrangement joins TRBV5-1 to TRBJ2-5; possibly TRBD1 or TRBD2 for D (5 bases each). Germline values: CDR1 SGHRS, CDR2 YFSETQ. V gave up 4 bases and J gave up 0 bases, with 10 bases separating them. CDR3 length: 14 amino acids. For the CDR3, the DNA is TGCGCCAGCAGCCCGGGACGGTACCAAGAGACCCAGTACTTC. It yields the protein CASSPGRYQETQYF.

A few counts support this clonotype. This chain connects TRBV20-1 to TRBJ1-6; 7 bases are shared with TRBD1. V was pared by 1 base and J by 7 bases, with 10 bases of the junction left unmatched. The CDR3 runs 16 residues. Germline CDR1 DFQATT, CDR2 SNEGSKA (reference sequence). This CDR3 reads CSARGWTGTINSPLHF. The CDR3 region has the DNA TGCAGTGCTAGAGGGTGGACAGGCACAATCAATTCACCCCTCCACTTT.

V and J are TRBV2 and TRBJ2-3; D perhaps matches TRBD2 (5 bases). Trimming took 4 bases from V and 11 from J, leaving 10 bases between them. Germline assignment: CDR1 SNHLY and CDR2 FYNNEI. This CDR3 has 11 residues. CDR3 DNA: TGTGCCAGCAGTGTGATGAGCGGGCAGTATTTT. Translation gives CASSVMSGQYF.

This clonotype is a singleton in its sample. The chain couples TRBV15 to TRBJ2-2; D is undetermined. Germline-derived CDR1 and CDR2 are LNHNV and YYDKDF (reference sequence). V lost 3 bases, J lost 6 bases, and 8 bases lay in between. The CDR3 length is 13 residues. CDR3 sequence (DNA): TGTGCCACCAGCAGGGAATTCGCCGGGGAGCTGTTTTTT. Amino acids: CATSREFAGELFF. Drawing the rest from reference TRBV15 and TRBJ2-2, the complete variable domain is DAMVIQNPRYQVTQFGKPVTLSCSQTLNHNVMYWYQQKSSQAPKLLFHYYDKDFNNEADTPDNFQSRRPNTSFCFLDIRSPGLGDTAMYLCATSREFAGELFFGEGSRLTVL.

The chain has TRBV20-1 and TRBJ2-1, with 7 positions matching TRBD2. The germline CDR1 and CDR2 sequences are DFQATT and SNEGSKA (reference sequence). The junction had 6 bases not matched to a gene; V was cut back by 3 bases and J by 1 base. The CDR3 has 15 amino acids. The CDR3 nucleotides read TGCAGTGCTAGGGACGGGAGGAATTCCTACAATGAGCAGTTCTTC. It is translated as CSARDGRNSYNEQFF.

The chain is built from TRBV20-1 and TRBJ1-5; 7 positions agree with TRBD1. V lost 0 bases, J lost 6 bases, and 8 bases stayed unmatched. Germline CDR1 DFQATT, CDR2 SNEGSKA (reference sequence). The CDR3 covers 15 residues. The CDR3 protein is CSARDTPGGGQPQHF. In DNA, the CDR3 is TGCAGTGCTAGAGATACCCCAGGGGGAGGTCAGCCCCAGCATTTT.